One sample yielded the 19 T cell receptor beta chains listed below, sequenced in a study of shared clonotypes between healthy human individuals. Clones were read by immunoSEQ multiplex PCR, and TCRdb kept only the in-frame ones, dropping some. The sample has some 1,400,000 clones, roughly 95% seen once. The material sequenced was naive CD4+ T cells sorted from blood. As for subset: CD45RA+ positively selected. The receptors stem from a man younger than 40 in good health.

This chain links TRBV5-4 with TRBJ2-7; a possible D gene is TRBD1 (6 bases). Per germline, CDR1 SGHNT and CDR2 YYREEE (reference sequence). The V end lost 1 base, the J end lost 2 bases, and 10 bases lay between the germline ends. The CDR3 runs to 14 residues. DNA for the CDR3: TGTGCCAGCAGCTTGCGTAACAGGGCCTACGAGCAGTACTTC. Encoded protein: CASSLRNRAYEQYF.

The CDR3 DNA sequence: TGTGCCTGGAGACATCGGGTCACCGGGGAGCTGTTTTTT. Translated, it gives CAWRHRVTGELFF. J is TRBJ2-2 and V is TRBV30; D unresolved. The germline V and J ends were trimmed by 3 bases and 4 bases, with 9 bases remaining between them. The CDR3 has 13 amino acids. CDR1 and CDR2 (germline): GTSNPN, SVGIG (reference sequence).

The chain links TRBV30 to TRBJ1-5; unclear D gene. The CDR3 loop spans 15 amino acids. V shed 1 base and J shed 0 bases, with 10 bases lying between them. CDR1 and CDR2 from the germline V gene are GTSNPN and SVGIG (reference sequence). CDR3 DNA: TGTGCCTGGAGTGGAGAAGGGAATAGCAATCAGCCCCAGCATTTT. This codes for CAWSGEGNSNQPQHF.

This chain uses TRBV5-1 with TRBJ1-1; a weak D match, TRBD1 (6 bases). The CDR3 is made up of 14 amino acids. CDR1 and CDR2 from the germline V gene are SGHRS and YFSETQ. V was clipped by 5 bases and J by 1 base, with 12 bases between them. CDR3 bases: TGCGCCAGCAGGGTAATGGGGGCGAACACTGAAGCTTTCTTT. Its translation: CASRVMGANTEAFF.

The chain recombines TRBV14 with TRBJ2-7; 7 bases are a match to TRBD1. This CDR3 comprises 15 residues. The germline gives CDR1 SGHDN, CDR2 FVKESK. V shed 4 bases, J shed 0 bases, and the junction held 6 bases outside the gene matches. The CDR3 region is CASSRGQIISYEQYF. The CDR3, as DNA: TGTGCCAGCAGCCGGGGACAGATCATCTCCTACGAGCAGTACTTC.

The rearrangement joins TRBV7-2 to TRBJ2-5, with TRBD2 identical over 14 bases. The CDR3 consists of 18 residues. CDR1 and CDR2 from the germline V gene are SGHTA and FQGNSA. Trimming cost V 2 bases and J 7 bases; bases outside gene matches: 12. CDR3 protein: CASSLRTSGGYVTGTQYF. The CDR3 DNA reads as TGTGCCAGCAGCTTAAGGACTAGCGGGGGGTATGTTACTGGGACCCAGTACTTC.

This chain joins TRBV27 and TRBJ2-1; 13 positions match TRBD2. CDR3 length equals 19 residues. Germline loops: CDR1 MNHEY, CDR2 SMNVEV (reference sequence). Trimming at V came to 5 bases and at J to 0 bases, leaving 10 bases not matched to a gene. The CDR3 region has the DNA TGTGCCAGCAGTCGGTATGGGACTAGCGGGACAAGCTCCTACAATGAGCAGTTCTTC. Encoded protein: CASSRYGTSGTSSYNEQFF.

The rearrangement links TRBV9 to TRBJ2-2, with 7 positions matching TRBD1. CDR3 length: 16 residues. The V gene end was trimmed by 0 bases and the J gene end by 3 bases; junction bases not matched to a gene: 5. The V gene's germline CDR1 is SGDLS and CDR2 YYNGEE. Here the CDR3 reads CASSVEGALYTGELFF. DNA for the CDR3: TGTGCCAGCAGCGTAGAGGGGGCCCTCTACACCGGGGAGCTGTTTTTT.

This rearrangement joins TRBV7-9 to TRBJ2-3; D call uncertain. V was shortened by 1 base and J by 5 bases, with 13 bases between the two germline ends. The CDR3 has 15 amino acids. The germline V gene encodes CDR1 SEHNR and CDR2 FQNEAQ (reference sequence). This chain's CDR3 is CASSLGFRDLDTQYF. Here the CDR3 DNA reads TGTGCCAGCAGCTTAGGTTTCCGAGATCTAGATACGCAGTATTTT.

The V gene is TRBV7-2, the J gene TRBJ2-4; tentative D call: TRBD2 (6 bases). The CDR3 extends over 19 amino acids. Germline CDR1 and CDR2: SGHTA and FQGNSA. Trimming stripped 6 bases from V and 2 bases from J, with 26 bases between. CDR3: CASRPPATSILQTKNIQYF. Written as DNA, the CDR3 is TGTGCCAGCAGACCCCCCGCGACTAGTATCCTCCAAACCAAAAACATTCAGTACTTC.

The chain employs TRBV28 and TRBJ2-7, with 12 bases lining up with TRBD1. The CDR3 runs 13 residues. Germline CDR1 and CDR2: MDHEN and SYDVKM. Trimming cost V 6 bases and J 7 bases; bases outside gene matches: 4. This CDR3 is CASRGQGAREQYF. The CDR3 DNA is TGTGCCAGCAGGGGACAGGGGGCGCGAGAGCAGTACTTC.

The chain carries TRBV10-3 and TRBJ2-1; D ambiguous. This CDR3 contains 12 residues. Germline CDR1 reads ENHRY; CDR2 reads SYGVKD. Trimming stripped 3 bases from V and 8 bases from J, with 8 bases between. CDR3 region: CAISDKAYEQFF. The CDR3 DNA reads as TGTGCCATCAGTGACAAAGCTTATGAGCAGTTCTTC.

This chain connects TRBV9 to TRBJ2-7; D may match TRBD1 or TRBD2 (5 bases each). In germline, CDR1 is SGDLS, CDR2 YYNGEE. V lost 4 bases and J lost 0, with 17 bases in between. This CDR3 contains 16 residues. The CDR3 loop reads CASSPGGRGSSYEQYF. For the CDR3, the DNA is TGTGCCAGCAGCCCTGGGGGTCGCGGTAGCTCCTACGAGCAGTACTTC.

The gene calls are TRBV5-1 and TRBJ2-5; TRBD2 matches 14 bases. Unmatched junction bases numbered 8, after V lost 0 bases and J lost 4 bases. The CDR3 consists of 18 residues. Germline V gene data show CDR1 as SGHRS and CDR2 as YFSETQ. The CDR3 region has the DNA TGCGCCAGCAGCTTGGGACTAGCGGGAGGGCCAGTCGGAGAGACCCAGTACTTC. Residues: CASSLGLAGGPVGETQYF.

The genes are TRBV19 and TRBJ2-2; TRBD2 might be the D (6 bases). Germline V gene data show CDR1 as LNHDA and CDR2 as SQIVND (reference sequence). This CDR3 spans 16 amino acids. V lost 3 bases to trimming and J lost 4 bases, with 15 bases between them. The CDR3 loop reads CASSMSRGFATGELFF. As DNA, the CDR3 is TGTGCCAGTAGTATGTCTCGGGGGTTCGCCACCGGGGAGCTGTTTTTT. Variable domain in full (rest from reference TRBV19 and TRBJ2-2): DGGITQSPKYLFRKEGQNVTLSCEQNLNHDAMYWYRQDPGQGLRLIYYSQIVNDFQKGDIAEGYSVSREKKESFPLTVTSAQKNPTAFYLCASSMSRGFATGELFFGEGSRLTVL.

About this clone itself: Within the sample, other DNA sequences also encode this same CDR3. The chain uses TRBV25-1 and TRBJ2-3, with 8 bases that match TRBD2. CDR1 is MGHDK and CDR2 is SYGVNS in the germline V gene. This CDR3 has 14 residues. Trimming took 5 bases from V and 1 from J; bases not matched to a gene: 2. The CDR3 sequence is CASSKAGGTDTQYF. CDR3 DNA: TGTGCCAGCAGTAAAGCGGGAGGCACAGATACGCAGTATTTT.

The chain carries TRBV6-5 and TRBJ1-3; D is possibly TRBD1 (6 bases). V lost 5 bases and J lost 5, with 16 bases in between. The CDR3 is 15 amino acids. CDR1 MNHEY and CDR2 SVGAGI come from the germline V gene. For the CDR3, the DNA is TGTGCCAGCAGTATGACCTCGGGACACAGAAACACCATATATTTT. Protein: CASSMTSGHRNTIYF.

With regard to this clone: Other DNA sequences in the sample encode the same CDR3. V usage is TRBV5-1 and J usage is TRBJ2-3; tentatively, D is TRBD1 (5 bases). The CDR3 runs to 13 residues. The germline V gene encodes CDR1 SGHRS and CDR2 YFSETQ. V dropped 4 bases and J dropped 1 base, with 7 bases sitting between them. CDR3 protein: CASSLGGTDTQYF. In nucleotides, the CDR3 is TGCGCCAGCAGCCTAGGGGGCACAGATACGCAGTATTTT.

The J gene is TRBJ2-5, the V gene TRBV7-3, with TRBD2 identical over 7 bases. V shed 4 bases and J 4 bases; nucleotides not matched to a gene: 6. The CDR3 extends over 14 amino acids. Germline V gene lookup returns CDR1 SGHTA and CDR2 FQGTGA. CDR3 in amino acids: CASSSAGPGETQYF. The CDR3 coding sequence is TGTGCCAGCAGCTCAGCGGGGCCGGGAGAGACCCAGTACTTC. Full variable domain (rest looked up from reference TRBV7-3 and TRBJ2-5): GAGVSQTPSNKVTEKGKYVELRCDPISGHTALYWYRQSLGQGPEFLIYFQGTGAADDSGLPNDRFFAVRPEGSVSTLKIQRTERGDSAVYLCASSSAGPGETQYFGPGTRLLVL.